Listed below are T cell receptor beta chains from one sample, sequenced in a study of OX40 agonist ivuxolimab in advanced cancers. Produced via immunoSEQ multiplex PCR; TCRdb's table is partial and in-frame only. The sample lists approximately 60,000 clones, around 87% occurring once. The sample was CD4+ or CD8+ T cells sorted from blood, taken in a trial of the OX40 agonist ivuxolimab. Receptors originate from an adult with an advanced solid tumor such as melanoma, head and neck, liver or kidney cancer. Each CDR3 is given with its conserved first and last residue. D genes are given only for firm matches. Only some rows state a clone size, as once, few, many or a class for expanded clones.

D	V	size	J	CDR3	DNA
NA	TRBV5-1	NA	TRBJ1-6	CASSTERENSPLHF	TGCGCCAGCAGCACCGAAAGGGAGAATTCACCCCTCCACTTT
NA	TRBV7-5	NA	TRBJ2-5	CVRSLPQTGQDQETQYF	TGTGTCAGAAGCTTACCCCAAACGGGACAAGACCAAGAGACCCAGTACTTC
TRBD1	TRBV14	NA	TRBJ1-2	CASSQDRTTGGVYGYTF	TGTGCCAGCAGCCAAGATCGGACGACAGGGGGCGTCTATGGCTACACCTTC
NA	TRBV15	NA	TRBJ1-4	CATSRSLGDNEKLFF	TGTGCCACCAGCAGGAGTTTGGGAGATAATGAAAAACTGTTTTTT
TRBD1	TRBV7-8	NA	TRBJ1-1	CASIPRGVNKGDTEAFF	TGTGCCAGCATCCCCAGGGGGGTGAATAAAGGGGACACTGAAGCTTTCTTT
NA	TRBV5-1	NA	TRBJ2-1	CASSLEGRNDEQFF	TGCGCCAGCAGCTTGGAAGGTAGAAACGATGAGCAGTTCTTC
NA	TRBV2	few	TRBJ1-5	CASNKDSYNQPQHF	TGTGCCAGCAACAAGGACAGTTACAATCAGCCCCAGCATTTT
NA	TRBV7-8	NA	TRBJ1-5	CASSWGQGSAPQHF	TGTGCCAGCAGCTGGGGCCAGGGTTCCGCGCCCCAGCATTTT
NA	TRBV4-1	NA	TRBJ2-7	CASSQSGQFYEQYF	TGCGCCAGCAGCCAGAGCGGACAGTTTTACGAGCAGTACTTC
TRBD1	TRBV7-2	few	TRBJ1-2	CASSLSPWQGAQGYGYTF	TGTGCCAGCAGCTTATCGCCGTGGCAGGGGGCGCAAGGCTATGGCTACACCTTC
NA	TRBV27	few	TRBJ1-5	CASSPLLTGSNQPQHF	TGTGCCAGCAGTCCTCTCCTGACAGGCTCCAATCAGCCCCAGCATTTT
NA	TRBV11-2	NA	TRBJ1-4	CASSLGLRNEKLFF	TGTGCCAGCAGCTTAGGTCTCCGGAATGAAAAACTGTTTTTT
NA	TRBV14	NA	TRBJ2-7	CASSQDGAGSYEQYF	TGTGCCAGCAGCCAAGATGGGGCGGGGTCCTACGAGCAGTACTTC
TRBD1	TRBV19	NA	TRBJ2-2	CASSEQGPAGELFF	TGTGCCAGTAGTGAACAGGGGCCGGCCGGGGAGCTGTTTTTT
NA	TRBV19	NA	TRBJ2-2	CASSPYSGRTGELFF	TGTGCCAGTAGTCCGTACAGCGGAAGGACCGGGGAGCTGTTTTTT
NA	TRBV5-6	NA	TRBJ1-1	CASSLDPKGTEAFF	TGTGCCAGCAGCTTGGACCCGAAGGGGACTGAAGCTTTCTTT
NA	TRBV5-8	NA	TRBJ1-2	CASSPAGDYGYTF	TGTGCCAGCAGCCCGGCAGGGGACTATGGCTACACCTTC
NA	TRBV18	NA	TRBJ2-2	CASSPRVANTGELFF	TGTGCCAGCTCACCAAGAGTCGCGAACACCGGGGAGCTGTTTTTT
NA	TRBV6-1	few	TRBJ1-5	CASSGRGGGGNQPQHF	TGTGCCAGCAGTGGCCGCGGGGGGGGTGGCAATCAGCCCCAGCATTTT
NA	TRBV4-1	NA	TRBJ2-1	CASSQISLEQFF	TGCGCCAGCAGCCAGATAAGTCTTGAGCAGTTCTTC
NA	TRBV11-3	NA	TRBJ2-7	CASSFAGGPYEQYF	TGTGCCAGCAGCTTCGCAGGGGGGCCCTACGAGCAGTACTTC
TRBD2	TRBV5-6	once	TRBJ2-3	CASSLSSGGAADTQYF	TGTGCCAGCAGCTTGAGTAGCGGGGGGGCGGCAGATACGCAGTATTTT
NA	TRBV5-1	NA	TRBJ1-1	CASSLVAEREAFF	TGCGCCAGCAGCTTGGTTGCAGAGAGGGAAGCTTTCTTT
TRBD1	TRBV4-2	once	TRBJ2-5	CASSQEVGTGGETQYF	TGTGCCAGCAGCCAAGAGGTGGGGACAGGGGGGGAGACCCAGTACTTC
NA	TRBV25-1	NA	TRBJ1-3	CASSGGVNTIYF	TGTGCCAGCAGTGGGGGGGTAAACACCATATATTTT
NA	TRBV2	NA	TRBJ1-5	CATKGRFSNQPQHF	TGTGCCACCAAGGGGCGGTTTAGCAATCAGCCCCAGCATTTT
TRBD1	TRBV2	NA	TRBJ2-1	CASSLGQGIPNEQFF	TGTGCCAGCAGTTTAGGACAGGGGATACCCAATGAGCAGTTCTTC
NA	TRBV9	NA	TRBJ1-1	CASSGNHRGVTEAFF	TGTGCCAGCAGCGGAAACCATAGGGGAGTCACTGAAGCTTTCTTT
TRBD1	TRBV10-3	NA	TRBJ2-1	CAIRTGGGLSSYNEQFF	TGTGCCATCAGAACAGGGGGTGGGTTGAGCTCCTACAATGAGCAGTTCTTC
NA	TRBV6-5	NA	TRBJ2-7	CASSSERGRGEQYF	TGTGCCAGCAGTTCCGAGAGGGGGCGGGGCGAGCAGTACTTC
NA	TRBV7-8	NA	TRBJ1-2	CASSLSRQEGYTF	TGTGCCAGCAGCTTATCCCGACAGGAGGGCTACACCTTC
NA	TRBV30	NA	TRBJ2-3	CAWRARDTQYF	TGTGCCTGGAGGGCTCGGGATACGCAGTATTTT
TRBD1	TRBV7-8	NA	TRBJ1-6	CASSSRQGGGNSPLHF	TGTGCCAGCAGCTCCCGACAGGGAGGGGGTAATTCACCCCTCCACTTT
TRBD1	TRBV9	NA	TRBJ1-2	CASSPHRTGPTYTF	TGTGCCAGCAGCCCCCACCGGACAGGGCCGACCTACACCTTC
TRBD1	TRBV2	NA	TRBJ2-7	CASMTDRRSYEQYF	TGTGCCAGCATGACGGACAGGCGGTCCTACGAGCAGTACTTC
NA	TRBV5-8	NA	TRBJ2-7	CASSRTEQISYEQYF	TGTGCCAGCTCGCGGACAGAGCAGATCTCCTACGAGCAGTACTTC
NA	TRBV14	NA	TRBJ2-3	CASSQRLGTLGDTQYF	TGTGCCAGCAGCCAAAGATTAGGTACTCTGGGAGATACGCAGTATTTT
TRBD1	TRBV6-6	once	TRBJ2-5	CASIRDRGSTGAQYF	TGTGCCAGCATTCGTGACAGGGGATCCACCGGGGCCCAGTACTTC
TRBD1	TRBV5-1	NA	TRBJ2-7	CASRVTGNEQYF	TGCGCCAGCCGTGTGACAGGGAACGAGCAGTACTTC
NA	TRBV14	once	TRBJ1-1	CASTPPGRITEAFF	TGTGCCAGCACACCTCCTGGACGGATCACTGAAGCTTTCTTT
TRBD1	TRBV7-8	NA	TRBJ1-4	CASSYDGTVNEKLFF	TGTGCCAGCAGCTACGACGGGACAGTTAATGAAAAACTGTTTTTT
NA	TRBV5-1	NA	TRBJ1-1	CAGSLDSHVGNTEAFF	TGCGCCGGCAGCTTGGATTCACACGTAGGAAACACTGAAGCTTTCTTT